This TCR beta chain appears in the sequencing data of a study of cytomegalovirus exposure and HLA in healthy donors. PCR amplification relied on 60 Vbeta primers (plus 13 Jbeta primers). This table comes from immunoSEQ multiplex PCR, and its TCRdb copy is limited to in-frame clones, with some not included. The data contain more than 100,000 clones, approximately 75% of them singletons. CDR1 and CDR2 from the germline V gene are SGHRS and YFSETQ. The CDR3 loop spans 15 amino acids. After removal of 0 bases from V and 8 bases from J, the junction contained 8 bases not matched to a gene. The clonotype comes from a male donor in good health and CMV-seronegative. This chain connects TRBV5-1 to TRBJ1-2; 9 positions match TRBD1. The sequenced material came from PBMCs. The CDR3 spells CASSLAGTGIEGYTF. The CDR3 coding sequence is TGCGCCAGCAGCTTGGCCGGGACAGGGATCGAAGGCTACACCTTC.